This T cell receptor (beta chain) emerged from a study of cytomegalovirus exposure and HLA in healthy donors. Whole-study context: The 120 validation repertoires matched the 500 to 750 first-cohort repertoires in platform, a later analysis reported.

General study findings and limits: It was 164 TCR beta chains that were listed as cytomegalovirus-associated. It was confirmed in vitro that a few of the CMV-associated chains were specific for CMV antigens.

This CDR3 is 16 amino acids long. V trimming: 6 bases; J trimming: 3 bases; junction bases outside the gene matches: 11. Per germline, CDR1 MDHEN and CDR2 SYDVKM. There are a few counts of this clone. Its target is not known. Libraries were prepared by immunoSEQ multiplex PCR; TCRdb keeps only in-frame clonotypes and omits some of them. This table has about 160,000 clones, around 96% appearing once. The V and J genes are TRBV28 and TRBJ1-5; 7 nucleotides match TRBD1. The sequence was obtained from a woman aged 18-29 years in good health and CMV-seronegative. Sequenced input: PBMCs. CDR3 sequence (DNA): TGTGCCAGCAGCGGCGCCGGGACAGAGCCCAATCAGCCCCAGCATTTT. Translated: CASSGAGTEPNQPQHF.